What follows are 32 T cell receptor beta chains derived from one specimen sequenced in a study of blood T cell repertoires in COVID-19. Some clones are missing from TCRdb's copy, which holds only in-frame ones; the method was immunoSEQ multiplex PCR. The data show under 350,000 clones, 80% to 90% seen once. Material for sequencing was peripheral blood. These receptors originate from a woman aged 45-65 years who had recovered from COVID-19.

The CDR3 loop reads CASSIVEGATGNQPQHF. In DNA form, the CDR3 reads TGTGCCAGTAGTATAGTCGAGGGGGCAACGGGCAATCAGCCCCAGCATTTT. The chain couples TRBV19 to TRBJ1-5; 7 nucleotides agree with TRBD1. Germline assignment: CDR1 LNHDA and CDR2 SQIVND (reference sequence). Germline trimming cut 1 base from V and 2 bases from J; bases unmatched to any gene: 8. There are 17 residues in the CDR3.

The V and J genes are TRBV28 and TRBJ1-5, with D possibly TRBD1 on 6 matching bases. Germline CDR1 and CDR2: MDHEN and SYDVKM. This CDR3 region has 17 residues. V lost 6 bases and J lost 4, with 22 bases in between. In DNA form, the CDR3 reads TGTGCCAGCAGCCCAAAAAGGGACACACCTAGAAATCAGCCCCAGCATTTT. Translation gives CASSPKRDTPRNQPQHF.

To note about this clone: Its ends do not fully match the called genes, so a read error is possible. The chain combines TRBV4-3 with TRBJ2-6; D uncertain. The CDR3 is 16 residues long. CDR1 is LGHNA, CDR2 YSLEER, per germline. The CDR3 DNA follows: TGCGCCAGCAGTCAAGGCGAATTGTCTGGGGCCAACGTCCTGACTTTC. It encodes CASSQGELSGANVLTF.

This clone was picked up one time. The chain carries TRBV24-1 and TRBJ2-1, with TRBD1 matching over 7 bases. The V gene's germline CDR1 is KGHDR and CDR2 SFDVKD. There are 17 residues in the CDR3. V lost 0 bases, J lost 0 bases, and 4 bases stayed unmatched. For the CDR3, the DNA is TGTGCCACCAGTGATTTGTCGGCAGGGGGCTCCTACAATGAGCAGTTCTTC. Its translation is CATSDLSAGGSYNEQFF.

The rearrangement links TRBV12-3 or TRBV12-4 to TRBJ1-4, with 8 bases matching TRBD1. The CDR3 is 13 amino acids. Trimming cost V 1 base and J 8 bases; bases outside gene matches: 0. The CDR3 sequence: CASSLGQGEKLFF. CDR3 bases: TGTGCCAGCAGTTTAGGACAGGGGGAAAAACTGTTTTTT.

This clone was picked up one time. The CDR3 region has the DNA TGTGCCACCTACAACAGGGGATCTAGGAGCTACACCTTC. Its protein is CATYNRGSRSYTF. This chain links TRBV28 with TRBJ1-2, with 7 positions matching TRBD1. After removal of 10 bases from V and 9 bases from J, the junction contained 14 bases not matched to a gene. The CDR3 totals 13 residues. Germline CDR1 and CDR2: MDHEN and SYDVKM.

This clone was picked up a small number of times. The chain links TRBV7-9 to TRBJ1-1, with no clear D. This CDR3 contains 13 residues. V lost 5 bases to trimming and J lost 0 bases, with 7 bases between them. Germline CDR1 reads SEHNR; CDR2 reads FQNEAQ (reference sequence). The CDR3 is CASSPGMNTEAFF. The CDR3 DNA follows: TGTGCCAGCAGCCCCGGGATGAACACTGAAGCTTTCTTT.

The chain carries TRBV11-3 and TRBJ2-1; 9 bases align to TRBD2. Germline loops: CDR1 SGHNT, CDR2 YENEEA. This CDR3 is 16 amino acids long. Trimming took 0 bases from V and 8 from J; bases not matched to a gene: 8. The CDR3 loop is CASSLEVAGAGYEQFF. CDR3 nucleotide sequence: TGTGCCAGCAGCTTAGAGGTAGCGGGAGCGGGTTATGAGCAGTTCTTC.

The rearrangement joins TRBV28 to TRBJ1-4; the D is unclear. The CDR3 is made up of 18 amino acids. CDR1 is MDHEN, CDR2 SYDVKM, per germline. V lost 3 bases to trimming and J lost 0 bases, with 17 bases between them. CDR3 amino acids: CASSFSLRGAATNEKLFF. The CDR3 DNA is TGTGCCAGCAGTTTTAGTCTCCGGGGAGCGGCAACTAATGAAAAACTGTTTTTT.

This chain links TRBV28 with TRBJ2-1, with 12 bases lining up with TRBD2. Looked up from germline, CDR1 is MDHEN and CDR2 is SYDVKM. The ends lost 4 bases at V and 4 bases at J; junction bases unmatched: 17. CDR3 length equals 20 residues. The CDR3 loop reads CASSSRVGLAGKTLYNEQFF. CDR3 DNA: TGTGCCAGCAGTTCGAGAGTTGGACTAGCGGGAAAGACCCTATACAATGAGCAGTTCTTC. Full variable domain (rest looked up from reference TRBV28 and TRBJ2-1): DVKVTQSSRYLVKRTGEKVFLECVQDMDHENMFWYRQDPGLGLRLIYFSYDVKMKEKGDIPEGYSVSREKKERFSLILESASTNQTSMYLCASSSRVGLAGKTLYNEQFFGPGTRLTVL.

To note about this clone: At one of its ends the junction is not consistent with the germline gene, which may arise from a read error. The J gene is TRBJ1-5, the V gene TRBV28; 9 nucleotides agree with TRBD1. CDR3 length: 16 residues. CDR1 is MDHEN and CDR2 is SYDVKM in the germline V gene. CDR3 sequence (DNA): TGTGCCGGCAGTGCCCGGGACAGGGAAGTTGGCCAGCCCCAGCATTTT. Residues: CAGSARDREVGQPQHF.

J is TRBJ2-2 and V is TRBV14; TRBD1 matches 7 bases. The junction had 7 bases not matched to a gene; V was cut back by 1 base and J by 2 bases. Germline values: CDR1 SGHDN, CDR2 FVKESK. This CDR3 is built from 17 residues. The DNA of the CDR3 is TGTGCCAGCAGCCAAGCGCCCGGACAGGTAAACACCGGGGAGCTGTTTTTT. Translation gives CASSQAPGQVNTGELFF.

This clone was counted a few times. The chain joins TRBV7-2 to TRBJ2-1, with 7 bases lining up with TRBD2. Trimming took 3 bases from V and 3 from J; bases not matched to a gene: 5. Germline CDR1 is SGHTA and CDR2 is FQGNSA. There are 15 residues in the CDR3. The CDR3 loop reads CASSLGGGHYNEQFF. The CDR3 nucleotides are TGTGCCAGCAGCTTGGGCGGGGGTCACTACAATGAGCAGTTCTTC.

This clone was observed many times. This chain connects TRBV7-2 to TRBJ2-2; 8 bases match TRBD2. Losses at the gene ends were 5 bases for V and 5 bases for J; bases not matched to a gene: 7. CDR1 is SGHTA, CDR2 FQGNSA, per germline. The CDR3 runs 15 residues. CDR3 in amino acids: CASSPRASGTGELFF. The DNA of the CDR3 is TGTGCCAGCAGCCCTAGAGCTAGCGGGACCGGGGAGCTGTTTTTT. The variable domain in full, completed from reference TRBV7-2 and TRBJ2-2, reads GAGVSQSPSNKVTEKGKDVELRCDPISGHTALYWYRQSLGQGLEFLIYFQGNSAPDKSGLPSDRFSAERTGGSVSTLTIQRTQQEDSAVYLCASSPRASGTGELFFGEGSRLTVL.

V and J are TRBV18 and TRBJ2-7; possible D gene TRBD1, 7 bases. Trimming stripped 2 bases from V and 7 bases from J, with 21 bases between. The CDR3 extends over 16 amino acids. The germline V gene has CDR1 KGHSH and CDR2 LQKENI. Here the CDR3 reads CASSPGRQGEAGEQYF. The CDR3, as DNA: TGTGCCAGCTCACCAGGGCGACAGGGAGAAGCGGGTGAGCAGTACTTC.

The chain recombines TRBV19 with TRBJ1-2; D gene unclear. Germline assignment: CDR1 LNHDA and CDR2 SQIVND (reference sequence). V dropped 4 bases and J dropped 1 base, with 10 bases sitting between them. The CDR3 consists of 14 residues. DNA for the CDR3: TGTGCCAGTAGTACCTCGACGGGTAACTATGGCTACACCTTC. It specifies CASSTSTGNYGYTF. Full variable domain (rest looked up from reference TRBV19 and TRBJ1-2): DGGITQSPKYLFRKEGQNVTLSCEQNLNHDAMYWYRQDPGQGLRLIYYSQIVNDFQKGDIAEGYSVSREKKESFPLTVTSAQKNPTAFYLCASSTSTGNYGYTFGSGTRLTVV.

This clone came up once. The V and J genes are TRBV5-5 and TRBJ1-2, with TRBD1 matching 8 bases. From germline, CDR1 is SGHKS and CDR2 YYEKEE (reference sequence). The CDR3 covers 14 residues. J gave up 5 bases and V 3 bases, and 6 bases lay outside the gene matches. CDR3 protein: CASSSPGGKYGYTF. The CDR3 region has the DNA TGTGCCAGCAGCTCCCCAGGGGGCAAGTATGGCTACACCTTC.

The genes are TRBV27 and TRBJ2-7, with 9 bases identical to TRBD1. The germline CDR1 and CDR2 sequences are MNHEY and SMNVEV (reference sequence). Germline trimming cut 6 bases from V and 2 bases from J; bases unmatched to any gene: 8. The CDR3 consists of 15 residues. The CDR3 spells CASRGRDRVAYEQYF. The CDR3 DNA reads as TGTGCCAGCAGGGGGCGGGACAGGGTGGCCTACGAGCAGTACTTC.

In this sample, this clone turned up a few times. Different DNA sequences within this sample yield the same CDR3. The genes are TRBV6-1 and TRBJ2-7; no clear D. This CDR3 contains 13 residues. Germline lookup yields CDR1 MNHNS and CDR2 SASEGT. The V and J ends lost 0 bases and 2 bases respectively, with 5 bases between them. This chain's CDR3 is CASSEARTYEQYF. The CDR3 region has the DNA TGTGCCAGCAGTGAAGCCAGGACCTACGAGCAGTACTTC.

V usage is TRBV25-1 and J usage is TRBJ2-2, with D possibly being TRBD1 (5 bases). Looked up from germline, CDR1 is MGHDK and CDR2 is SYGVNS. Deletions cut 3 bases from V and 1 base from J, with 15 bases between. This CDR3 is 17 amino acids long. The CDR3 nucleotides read TGTGCCAGCAGTGATCAGGTTGCAGGGCAGAACACCGGGGAGCTGTTTTTT. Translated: CASSDQVAGQNTGELFF.

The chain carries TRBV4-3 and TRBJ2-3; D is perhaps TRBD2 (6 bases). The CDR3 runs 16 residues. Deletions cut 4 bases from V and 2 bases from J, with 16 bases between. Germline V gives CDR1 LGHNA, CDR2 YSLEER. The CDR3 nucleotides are TGCGCCAGCAGCCGGGGGGACGGCAGGTTCACAGATACGCAGTATTTT. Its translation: CASSRGDGRFTDTQYF.

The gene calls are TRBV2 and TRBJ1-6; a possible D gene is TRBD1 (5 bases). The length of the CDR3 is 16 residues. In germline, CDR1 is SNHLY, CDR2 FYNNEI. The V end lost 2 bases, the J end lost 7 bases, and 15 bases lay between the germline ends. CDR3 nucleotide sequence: TGTGCCAGCAGTGAAAGGGTAGGGGCCACCAATTCACCCCTCCACTTT. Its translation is CASSERVGATNSPLHF.

CDR3 region: CASRTGTSGLNEQFF. The DNA of the CDR3 is TGCGCCAGCAGGACCGGGACTAGCGGTCTCAATGAGCAGTTCTTC. V is TRBV10-2 and J is TRBJ2-1; 11 bases agree with TRBD2. This CDR3 spans 15 amino acids. With V trimmed by 6 bases and J by 6 bases, 7 bases remained unmatched. Germline V gene data show CDR1 as WSHSY and CDR2 as SAAADI.

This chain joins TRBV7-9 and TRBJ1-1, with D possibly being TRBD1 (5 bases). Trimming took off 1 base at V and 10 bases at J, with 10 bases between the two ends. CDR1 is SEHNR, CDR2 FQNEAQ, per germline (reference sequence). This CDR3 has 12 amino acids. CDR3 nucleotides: TGTGCCAGCAGCTTAGGGGTCAGGGCAGCTTTCTTT. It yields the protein CASSLGVRAAFF. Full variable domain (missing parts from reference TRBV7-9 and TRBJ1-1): DTGVSQNPRHKITKRGQNVTFRCDPISEHNRLYWYRQTLGQGPEFLTYFQNEAQLEKSRLLSDRFSAERPKGSFSTLEIQRTEQGDSAMYLCASSLGVRAAFFGQGTRLTVV.

The CDR3 coding sequence is TGTGCCAGCAGCGCGGGCGGAGGGAATACTGGGGCCAACGTCCTGACTTTC. Its protein product is CASSAGGGNTGANVLTF. The rearrangement uses TRBV5-5 and TRBJ2-6, with D maybe TRBD2 (6 bases). CDR1 and CDR2 from the germline V gene are SGHKS and YYEKEE (reference sequence). V lost 4 bases and J lost 2, with 16 bases in between. The CDR3 has 17 amino acids.

CDR3 nucleotide sequence: TGTGCCAGCAGCCAAGCCGGGACTAGCGGGGTCAATGAGCAGTTCTTC. Protein product: CASSQAGTSGVNEQFF. This sequence joins TRBV4-2 and TRBJ2-1, with 13 bases lining up with TRBD2. The CDR3 is 16 residues long. V trimming: 1 base; J trimming: 6 bases; junction bases outside the gene matches: 3. In germline, CDR1 is LGHNA, CDR2 YNFKEQ.

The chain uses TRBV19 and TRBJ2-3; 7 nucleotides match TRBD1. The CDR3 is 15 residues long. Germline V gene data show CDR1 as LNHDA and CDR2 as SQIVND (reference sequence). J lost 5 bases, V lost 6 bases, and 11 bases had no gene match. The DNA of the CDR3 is TGTGCCAGTAGCGACCTTGACAGGGTAAAAGATACGCAGTATTTT. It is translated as CASSDLDRVKDTQYF.

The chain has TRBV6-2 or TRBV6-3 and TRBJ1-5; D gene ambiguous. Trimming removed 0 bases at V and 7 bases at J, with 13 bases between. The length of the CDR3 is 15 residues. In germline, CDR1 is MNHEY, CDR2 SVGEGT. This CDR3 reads CASSYSGQFIQPQHF. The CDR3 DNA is TGTGCCAGCAGTTACTCTGGCCAATTCATCCAGCCCCAGCATTTT.

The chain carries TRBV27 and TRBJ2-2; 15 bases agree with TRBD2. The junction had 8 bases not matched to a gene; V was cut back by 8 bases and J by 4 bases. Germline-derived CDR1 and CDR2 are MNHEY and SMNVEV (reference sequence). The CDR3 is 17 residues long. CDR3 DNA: TGTGCCAGCTCCGGACTAGCGGGGGGGCCGGTCACCGGGGAGCTGTTTTTT. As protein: CASSGLAGGPVTGELFF.

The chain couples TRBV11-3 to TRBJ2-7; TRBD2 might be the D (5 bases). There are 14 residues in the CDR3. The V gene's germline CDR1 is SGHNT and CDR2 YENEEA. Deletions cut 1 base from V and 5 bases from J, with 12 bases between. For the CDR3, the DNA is TGTGCCAGCAGCTTAGGTTCGGGGTACGACGAGCAGTACTTC. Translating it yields CASSLGSGYDEQYF.

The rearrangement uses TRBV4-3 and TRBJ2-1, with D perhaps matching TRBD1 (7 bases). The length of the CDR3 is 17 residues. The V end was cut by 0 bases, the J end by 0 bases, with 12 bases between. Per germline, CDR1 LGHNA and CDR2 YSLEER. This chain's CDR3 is CASSQDPGGSSYNEQFF. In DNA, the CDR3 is TGCGCCAGCAGCCAAGACCCAGGGGGGTCCTCCTACAATGAGCAGTTCTTC.

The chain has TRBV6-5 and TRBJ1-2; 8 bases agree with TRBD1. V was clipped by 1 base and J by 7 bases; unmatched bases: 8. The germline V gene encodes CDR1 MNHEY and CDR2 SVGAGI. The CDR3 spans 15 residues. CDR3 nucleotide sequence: TGTGCCAGCAGTTACTGGAACAGGGGGAAGAGTGGCTACACCTTC. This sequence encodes CASSYWNRGKSGYTF.